The entry below describes one T cell receptor (beta chain). The germline V gene encodes CDR1 SGHDT and CDR2 YYEEEE. CDR3 length: 14 amino acids. J gave up 3 bases and V 6 bases, and 6 bases lay outside the gene matches. These data originate in a study of shared clonotypes between healthy human individuals. Assay used: immunoSEQ multiplex PCR; TCRdb lists only in-frame clones, some missing. This table holds millions of clones, approximately 95% found once. Naive CD8 isolation took CD45RO-negative cells positively selected for CCR7 and excluded terminally differentiated effector memory CD45RA+ cells. The TCR was taken from a young man in good health. The sequencing input was naive CD8+ T cells sorted from blood. This rearrangement joins TRBV5-6 to TRBJ2-7; 10 bases agree with TRBD1. This CDR3 reads CASTGTGVVYEQYF. The CDR3 coding sequence is TGTGCCAGCACCGGGACAGGGGTTGTCTACGAGCAGTACTTC.